The clone carrying this TCR beta chain was detected a few times. This record comes from a study of cytomegalovirus exposure and HLA in healthy donors. The V and J ends lost 0 bases and 8 bases, in that order; junction bases with no gene match: 4. The germline V gene has CDR1 LGHNA and CDR2 YSLEER. The CDR3 is 13 residues long. It was with 60 Vbeta and 13 Jbeta primers that the PCR ran. Repertoires were generated with immunoSEQ multiplex PCR, while TCRdb's copy carries only in-frame clones and drops some. The table includes more than 120,000 clones, around 86% detected once. The material sequenced was PBMCs. The V call is TRBV4-3, the J call TRBJ2-7; 7 positions agree with TRBD1. This sequence was found in a woman aged 25 to 39 in good health and CMV-seronegative. The CDR3 reads CASSQDPQGQQYF. As DNA, the CDR3 is TGCGCCAGCAGCCAAGATCCACAGGGGCAGCAGTACTTC.